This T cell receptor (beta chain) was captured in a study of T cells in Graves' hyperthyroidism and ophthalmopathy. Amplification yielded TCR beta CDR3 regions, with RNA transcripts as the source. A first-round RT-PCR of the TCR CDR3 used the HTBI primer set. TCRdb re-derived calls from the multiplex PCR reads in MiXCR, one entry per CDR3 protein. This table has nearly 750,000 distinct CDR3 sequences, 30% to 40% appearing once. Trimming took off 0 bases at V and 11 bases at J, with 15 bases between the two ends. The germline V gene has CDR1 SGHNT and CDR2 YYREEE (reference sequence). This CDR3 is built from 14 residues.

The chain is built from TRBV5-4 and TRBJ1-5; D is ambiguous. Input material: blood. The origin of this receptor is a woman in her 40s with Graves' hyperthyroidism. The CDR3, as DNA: TGTGCCAGCAGCTTGGGGATCGCCACAGAGACCCAGCATTTT. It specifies CASSLGIATETQHF.